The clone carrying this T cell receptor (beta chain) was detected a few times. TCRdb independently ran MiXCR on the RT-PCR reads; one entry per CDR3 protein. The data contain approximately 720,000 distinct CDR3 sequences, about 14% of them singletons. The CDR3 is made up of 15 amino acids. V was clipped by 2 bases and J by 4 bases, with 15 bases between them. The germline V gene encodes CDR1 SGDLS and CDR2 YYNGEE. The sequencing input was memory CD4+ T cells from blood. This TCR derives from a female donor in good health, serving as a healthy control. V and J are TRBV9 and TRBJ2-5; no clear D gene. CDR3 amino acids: CASSVGWGRVETQYF. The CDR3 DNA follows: TGTGCCAGCAGCGTGGGATGGGGAAGGGTAGAGACCCAGTACTTC. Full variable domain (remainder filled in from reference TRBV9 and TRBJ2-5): DSGVTQTPKHLITATGQRVTLRCSPRSGDLSVYWYQQSLDQGLQFLIQYYNGEERAKGNILERFSAQQFPDLHSELNLSSLELGDSALYFCASSVGWGRVETQYFGPGTRLLVL.